These 25 T cell receptor beta chains originate from one sample sequenced in a study of blood T cell repertoires in COVID-19 (dated by TCRdb to 2019 to 2021). Libraries were prepared through the immunoSEQ multiplex PCR assay. The source is immuneACCESS, and TCRdb retained only in-frame sequences with V and J called. Part of the clones is not carried over; for the studies checked, unresolved V genes explain less than half of this, and the remainder is unexplained. This sample gives over 250,000 clones in total; about four fifths of them show up just once. The top ten clones comprise about 5% of the sample. Sequenced input: PBMCs or T cells enriched from blood (not recorded which). The origin of the receptors is a man in his forties who had been exposed to COVID-19.

The chain carries TRBV4-1 and TRBJ2-5, with D perhaps TRBD1 (5 bases). The CDR3 totals 14 residues. Trimming pared 4 bases from V and 7 bases from J, leaving 16 bases between. Germline V gene sequence: CDR1 MGHRA, CDR2 YSYEKL. CDR3 sequence (DNA): TGCGCCAGCAGCCCTGACAGCGCCCCGGGGACCCAGTACTTC. Translated, it gives CASSPDSAPGTQYF.

As to this clone: One end of the junction does not line up with germline, which may come from a read error. The V gene is TRBV28, the J gene TRBJ2-7, with 7 bases identical to TRBD2. Germline V gene lookup returns CDR1 MDHEN and CDR2 SYDVKM. The CDR3 extends over 13 amino acids. The CDR3 bases are TGTGCCAGCAGTCTGCATGACCGGGAGGCGTATTCGTTC. This encodes CASSLHDREAYSF.

Details on this clone: The same CDR3 can be traced to other DNA sequences in this sample. The chain couples TRBV5-1 to TRBJ1-1, with D unclear. Trimming took 5 bases from V and 6 from J, leaving 11 bases between them. The CDR3 extends over 12 amino acids. Germline CDR1 is SGHRS and CDR2 is YFSETQ. This CDR3 is CASSREGPEAFF. Here the CDR3 DNA reads TGCGCCAGCAGTCGGGAAGGTCCTGAAGCTTTCTTT.

V usage is TRBV5-6 and J usage is TRBJ1-4; 7 nucleotides align to TRBD1. The ends lost 0 bases at V and 7 bases at J; junction bases unmatched: 3. Per germline, CDR1 SGHDT and CDR2 YYEEEE. The CDR3 runs 14 residues. The DNA of the CDR3 is TGTGCCAGCAGCTTGGGACAGGGTTTTGAAAAACTGTTTTTT. This encodes CASSLGQGFEKLFF.

This clone appeared a few times. The J gene is TRBJ1-1, the V gene TRBV3-1 (or the pseudogene TRBV3-2); no firm D call. Germline CDR1 is LGHDT and CDR2 is YNNKEL (reference sequence). V lost 1 base to trimming and J lost 9 bases, with 15 bases between them. This CDR3 comprises 14 residues. The CDR3 reads CASSQVFRLEQAFF. In DNA form, the CDR3 reads TGTGCCAGCAGCCAAGTGTTCAGGCTTGAGCAAGCTTTCTTT.

The V gene is TRBV6-5, the J gene TRBJ2-2; 11 bases agree with TRBD2. CDR3 length equals 15 residues. The junction had 6 bases not matched to a gene; V was cut back by 8 bases and J by 4 bases. Germline CDR1 and CDR2: MNHEY and SVGAGI. The CDR3 DNA reads as TGTGCCAGCGGGCTAGCGGGAGGAACCACCGGGGAGCTGTTTTTT. Its translation: CASGLAGGTTGELFF.

The rearrangement uses TRBV6-5 and TRBJ2-7; 7 bases line up with TRBD1. The V gene end was trimmed by 6 bases and the J gene end by 3 bases; junction bases not matched to a gene: 8. Germline V lookup: CDR1 MNHEY, CDR2 SVGAGI. CDR3 length equals 14 residues. The CDR3 DNA reads as TGTGCCAGCAGCGCCAGGGACAGCCTCTACGAGCAGTACTTC. Translated, it gives CASSARDSLYEQYF.

V and J are TRBV15 and TRBJ2-3, with a possible D match to TRBD1 (5 bases). Germline lookup yields CDR1 LNHNV and CDR2 YYDKDF (reference sequence). The germline V and J ends were trimmed by 3 bases and 1 base, with 14 bases remaining between them. The CDR3 totals 16 residues. This CDR3 reads CATSRGQSWRTDTQYF. DNA for the CDR3: TGTGCCACCAGCAGGGGGCAGAGTTGGCGCACAGATACGCAGTATTTT. The variable domain in full, with the rest retrieved from reference TRBV15 and TRBJ2-3, is DAMVIQNPRYQVTQFGKPVTLSCSQTLNHNVMYWYQQKSSQAPKLLFHYYDKDFNNEADTPDNFQSRRPNTSFCFLDIRSPGLGDTAMYLCATSRGQSWRTDTQYFGPGTRLTVL.

The chain employs TRBV5-1 and TRBJ2-3; no firm D call. Germline V lookup: CDR1 SGHRS, CDR2 YFSETQ. This CDR3 is built from 14 residues. The V end was cut by 7 bases, the J end by 0 bases, with 12 bases between. This CDR3 reads CASGRGASTDTQYF. The DNA of the CDR3 is TGCGCCAGCGGCCGCGGAGCTAGCACAGATACGCAGTATTTT.

V usage is TRBV6-5 and J usage is TRBJ1-5; D unclear. The CDR3 loop spans 13 amino acids. Germline loops: CDR1 MNHEY, CDR2 SVGAGI. V lost 7 bases and J 5 bases, leaving 12 bases between the germline ends. CDR3 in DNA: TGTGCCAGCACTCCAGAGGTGGATCAGCCCCAGCATTTT. Its protein is CASTPEVDQPQHF.

V is TRBV19 and J is TRBJ1-5; D is undetermined. V dropped 5 bases and J dropped 4 bases, with 12 bases sitting between them. CDR1 LNHDA and CDR2 SQIVND come from the germline V gene (reference sequence). This CDR3 comprises 14 residues. CDR3 nucleotide sequence: TGTGCCAGTAGTGCCAGCCACAGTAATCAGCCCCAGCATTTT. It translates to CASSASHSNQPQHF. Supplemented by reference TRBV19 and TRBJ1-5, the full variable domain reads DGGITQSPKYLFRKEGQNVTLSCEQNLNHDAMYWYRQDPGQGLRLIYYSQIVNDFQKGDIAEGYSVSREKKESFPLTVTSAQKNPTAFYLCASSASHSNQPQHFGDGTRLSIL.

This chain connects TRBV29-1 to TRBJ1-1, with TRBD1 identical over 9 bases. The V and J ends lost 3 bases and 9 bases, in that order; junction bases with no gene match: 8. Germline CDR1 reads SQVTM; CDR2 reads ANQGSEA. The CDR3 is 13 amino acids. CDR3 bases: TGCAGCGTTGACGACAGGGGGTTTGGTAAAGCTTTCTTT. Its protein product is CSVDDRGFGKAFF.

The J gene is TRBJ1-2, the V gene TRBV14, with no clear D. The CDR3 covers 12 residues. Germline V gene data show CDR1 as SGHDN and CDR2 as FVKESK. V was cut by 1 base and J by 2 bases, with 2 bases left in between. The CDR3 DNA is TGTGCCAGCAGCCAAGCAAACTATGGCTACACCTTC. Protein product: CASSQANYGYTF.

The chain is built from TRBV5-6 and TRBJ2-3; 15 bases are shared with TRBD2. The CDR3 has 18 amino acids. Germline-derived CDR1 and CDR2 are SGHDT and YYEEEE. Trimming at V came to 5 bases and at J to 2 bases, leaving 9 bases not matched to a gene. The DNA for the CDR3 is TGTGCCAGCAGACCGGGACTAGCGGGAGGTGGGTTCACAGATACGCAGTATTTT. Its protein product is CASRPGLAGGGFTDTQYF.

Points on this clone: Other DNA sequences of this sample code for an identical CDR3. The CDR3 coding sequence is TGTGCCAGCAGTGCCACTAGCGGGAGCTACAATGAGCAGTTCTTC. Residues: CASSATSGSYNEQFF. The V call is TRBV9, the J call TRBJ2-1, with 11 bases identical to TRBD2. CDR1 SGDLS and CDR2 YYNGEE come from the germline V gene. Trimming removed 5 bases from V and 3 bases from J; junction bases left unmatched: 4. The CDR3 length is 15 residues.

The chain combines TRBV19 with TRBJ2-7; 11 bases map to TRBD2. The length of the CDR3 is 15 residues. V dropped 9 bases and J dropped 0; count of bases not matched to a gene: 7. Germline V gene sequence: CDR1 LNHDA, CDR2 SQIVND (reference sequence). CDR3 protein: CASSTGTSGSYEQYF. CDR3 bases: TGTGCCAGCAGCACCGGGACTAGCGGCTCCTACGAGCAGTACTTC.

The chain has TRBV5-1 and TRBJ2-5, with TRBD1 matching 9 bases. V dropped 4 bases and J dropped 2; count of bases not matched to a gene: 6. Germline CDR1 and CDR2: SGHRS and YFSETQ. The CDR3 runs to 15 residues. The CDR3 nucleotides are TGCGCCAGCAGCCCAGGGACAGGGAGACAAGAGACCCAGTACTTC. It is translated as CASSPGTGRQETQYF. The full variable domain, completed using reference TRBV5-1 and TRBJ2-5, is KAGVTQTPRYLIKTRGQQVTLSCSPISGHRSVSWYQQTPGQGLQFLFEYFSETQRNKGNFPGRFSGRQFSNSRSEMNVSTLELGDSALYLCASSPGTGRQETQYFGPGTRLLVL.

V and J are TRBV5-1 and TRBJ2-3; 12 bases match TRBD2. The CDR3 covers 18 residues. Germline lookup yields CDR1 SGHRS and CDR2 YFSETQ. Trimming took 4 bases from V and 0 from J; bases not matched to a gene: 9. The CDR3 protein is CASSQTAGTSGSTDTQYF. The CDR3 DNA reads as TGCGCCAGCAGCCAGACGGCCGGGACTAGCGGGAGCACAGATACGCAGTATTTT.

J is TRBJ2-1 and V is TRBV6-5; 7 bases are shared with TRBD2. This CDR3 contains 14 residues. V trimming: 10 bases; J trimming: 11 bases; junction bases outside the gene matches: 17. The germline V gene has CDR1 MNHEY and CDR2 SVGAGI. CDR3 loop: CATVAGRAQFKQFF. The CDR3 bases are TGTGCCACCGTAGCGGGTCGGGCTCAATTTAAGCAGTTCTTC.

The chain joins TRBV6-5 to TRBJ2-5; maybe TRBD2 (6 bases). V was clipped by 1 base and J by 5 bases, with 11 bases between them. CDR3 length: 14 amino acids. Germline-derived CDR1 and CDR2 are MNHEY and SVGAGI. For the CDR3, the DNA is TGTGCCAGCAGTTACTGGAGGGGTGGGGAGACCCAGTACTTC. It yields the protein CASSYWRGGETQYF.

This rearrangement joins TRBV27 to TRBJ2-6, with D maybe TRBD2 (5 bases). This CDR3 spans 18 amino acids. Trimming left V 5 bases short and J 3 bases short, with 20 bases between. The germline V gene has CDR1 MNHEY and CDR2 SMNVEV (reference sequence). Here the CDR3 DNA reads TGTGCCAGCAGTCCCCGGTCGCGGGCCGAAGGTGGGGCCAACGTCCTGACTTTC. This gives the protein CASSPRSRAEGGANVLTF.

The gene calls are TRBV3-1 (or the pseudogene TRBV3-2) and TRBJ1-6, with D hard to call. Germline values: CDR1 LGHDT, CDR2 YNNKEL (reference sequence). The CDR3 sequence is 12 residues long. Deletions cut 1 base from V and 10 bases from J, with 5 bases between. In DNA, the CDR3 is TGTGCCAGCAGCCAAGGGCAATCACCCCTCCACTTT. It yields the protein CASSQGQSPLHF.

This chain connects TRBV10-3 to TRBJ2-2, with 7 nucleotides matching TRBD1. The CDR3 loop spans 16 amino acids. J was trimmed by 1 base and V by 4 bases; bases with no gene match: 6. The germline V gene has CDR1 ENHRY and CDR2 SYGVKD. The CDR3 loop is CAISGLRGLNTGELFF. The CDR3 nucleotides are TGTGCCATCAGTGGCCTGAGGGGGCTGAACACCGGGGAGCTGTTTTTT.

The chain couples TRBV2 to TRBJ2-1; TRBD2 agrees at 11 bases. Germline V CDR1 and CDR2: SNHLY, FYNNEI. The CDR3 spans 15 residues. The V and J ends lost 4 bases and 5 bases, in that order; junction bases with no gene match: 4. CDR3 in DNA: TGTGCCAGCAGTGCCGGGACTAGCGGACACAATGAGCAGTTCTTC. Translation: CASSAGTSGHNEQFF.

The chain links TRBV9 to TRBJ1-6, with 8 bases lining up with TRBD1. The CDR3 totals 16 residues. Unmatched junction bases numbered 8, after V lost 4 bases and J lost 5 bases. Germline CDR1 and CDR2: SGDLS and YYNGEE. CDR3 sequence reads: CASSPQGTGHNSPLHF. The CDR3 DNA reads TGTGCCAGCAGCCCCCAGGGGACAGGTCATAATTCACCCCTCCACTTT.